This T cell receptor (beta chain) derives from a study of cytomegalovirus exposure and HLA in healthy donors. From germline, CDR1 is MGHRA and CDR2 YSYEKL. CDR3 length: 14 residues. V was shortened by 4 bases and J by 2 bases, with 12 bases between the two germline ends. Researchers ran the PCR with 60 Vbeta and 13 Jbeta primers. Profiled with immunoSEQ multiplex PCR; TCRdb holds only in-frame clones, not every one. The sample table sets out over 65,000 clones. The receptor was isolated from a woman aged 30 to 39 in good health and CMV-seronegative. J is TRBJ2-7 and V is TRBV4-1; tentatively, D is TRBD2 (6 bases). Sequencing was done on a sample of PBMCs. The CDR3 loop is CASSPDYTAYEQYF. CDR3 sequence (DNA): TGCGCCAGCAGCCCGGACTACACTGCCTACGAGCAGTACTTC.